This record covers a single TCR beta chain. This CDR3 has 16 amino acids. With V trimmed by 3 bases and J by 1 base, 7 bases remained unmatched. The V gene's germline CDR1 is ENHRY and CDR2 SYGVKD. The entry originates in a study of response to subunit inactivated influenza vaccine. One entry per CDR3 protein, called by TCRdb with MiXCR from the RT-PCR reads. Here the sample spans roughly 550,000 distinct CDR3 sequences, around 21% being singletons. The same data also contributed to another study, on T cells expressing NK-cell markers. That work adds: The cDNA for TCR beta came from 5'RACE template switching with UMIs. Each TCR beta repertoire originated in sorted T cells that were CD3+CD56+NKG2C+, CD3+CD56+NKG2C- or CD3+CD56-NKG2C+. Seven of the eight sequenced donors were HCMV-seropositive; one was seronegative. Roughly 1.0-7.0% of CD8+ T cells in more than 5 donors belonged to dominant NKG2C+ clonotypes. The CD3+CD56-NKG2C+ fraction of a few donors was also led by these clonotypes.

The specimen comprised CD4+ T cells sorted from PBMCs, sampled roughly 12 days after vaccination. This chain connects TRBV10-3 to TRBJ2-5; the match to TRBD2 covers 8 bases. This sequence was found in a middle-aged man who received an inactivated influenza vaccine. The CDR3 sequence: CAISEGAGGFQETQYF. DNA of the CDR3: TGTGCCATCAGTGAAGGTGCGGGGGGATTCCAAGAGACCCAGTACTTC.